Given below is one T cell receptor beta chain in context. The source of the sample is a study of blood T cell repertoires in COVID-19. About the study: Acute-phase and convalescent COVID-19 samples originated in the United States, Italy and Spain.

Per the original methods: Nucleated cell number was recorded as an estimate derived from reference gene primer amplification. Profiled with immunoSEQ multiplex PCR; TCRdb holds only in-frame clones, not every one. Clone size and V and J calls were adopted from that table, with D and trimming inferred from the DNA. This table holds about 320,000 clones, around 88% found once. The receptor was isolated from a woman in her 30s with COVID-19, enrolled during active disease. The sequenced sample was peripheral blood.

CDR3 DNA: TGCGCCAGCAGCCAAGAACCCCCGGGACTATCGATCACAGATACGCAGTATTTT. Translation: CASSQEPPGLSITDTQYF. The chain recombines TRBV4-1 with TRBJ2-3, with 7 bases identical to TRBD2. Per germline, CDR1 MGHRA and CDR2 YSYEKL. The CDR3 consists of 18 residues. V was clipped by 0 bases and J by 2 bases; unmatched bases: 11.